Below, one T cell receptor beta chain is given with its context. One end of the junction is discordant with germline, which a read error may explain. This CDR3 region has 13 residues. Germline V CDR1 and CDR2: MNHEY, SMNVEV (reference sequence). Each CDR3 protein gets one entry after TCRdb re-called the 5' RACE reads with MiXCR. This sample has about 57,000 distinct CDR3 sequences; around 26% occur once, and the top ten carry less than 3.5%. V is TRBV27 and J is TRBJ2-5; D perhaps matches TRBD1 (6 bases). This sequence originates from a female donor with breast cancer. Sequenced input: tumor-infiltrating memory CD4+ T cells sorted from the breast tumor. Subset noted: memory CD4+ T cells, CD4+CD45RO+CD25-. The CDR3 sequence is CAGRKQGSETQYF. The CDR3 coding sequence is TGTGCCGGCAGGAAACAGGGTTCAGAGACCCAGTACTTC.